A single sample is the source of the 17 T cell receptor beta chains below, sequenced in a study of CD8 T cells in Susac syndrome (dated by TCRdb to about 2019). The receptor library was made with the immunoSEQ multiplex PCR assay. RNA was extracted using the RNeasy kit, and about 0.45 to 1 ug of the RNA was reverse transcribed with random hexamers. TCRdb took the public reads, trimmed them with fastp at Q25, ran MiXCR for clone calling and kept in-frame beta chains. A single entry per CDR3 protein holds the most common genes and DNA from its merged rows. The sample table records fewer than 350,000 distinct CDR3 sequences; 92% of these occur just once. The top ten clones comprise over 0.05% of the sample. The sample consisted of CD4+ T cells from PBMCs. All receptors derive from a human donor with multiple sclerosis.

V is TRBV5-1 and J is TRBJ2-1; D not resolved. This CDR3 has 12 residues. Trimming shortened V by 4 bases and J by 8 bases, and 10 bases separated the two germline ends. From germline, CDR1 is SGHRS and CDR2 YFSETQ. Here the CDR3 DNA reads TGCGCCAGCAGCGTTGTCGTTGATGAGCAGTTCTTC. Translation gives CASSVVVDEQFF.

The chain joins TRBV29-1 to TRBJ1-2; D is undetermined. This CDR3 region has 12 residues. The germline gives CDR1 SQVTM, CDR2 ANQGSEA. Trimming left V 4 bases short and J 4 bases short, with 10 bases between. CDR3 DNA sequence: TGCAGCGTTGGGTCAAATGCCTATGGCTACACCTTC. It encodes CSVGSNAYGYTF.

This chain connects TRBV10-3 to TRBJ2-5; D is ambiguous. The length of the CDR3 is 13 residues. Germline V gene sequence: CDR1 ENHRY, CDR2 SYGVKD. V was cut by 6 bases and J by 3 bases, with 11 bases left in between. The CDR3 nucleotides are TGTGCCATCAGGGGCAGGATGAAAGAGACCCAGTACTTC. Protein sequence: CAIRGRMKETQYF.

This clonotype was counted a few times. V gene TRBV29-1 combines with J gene TRBJ2-1, with a tentative D call TRBD2 (5 bases). The CDR3 length is 12 residues. Germline values: CDR1 SQVTM, CDR2 ANQGSEA. V shed 5 bases and J shed 3 bases, with 8 bases lying between them. The CDR3 sequence is CSVRRGYNEQFF. Here the CDR3 DNA reads TGCAGCGTTCGTCGGGGCTACAATGAGCAGTTCTTC.

The V call is TRBV5-1, the J call TRBJ1-1; D is possibly TRBD1 (5 bases). The CDR3 is made up of 12 amino acids. V was pared by 7 bases and J by 6 bases, with 13 bases between. Germline lookup yields CDR1 SGHRS and CDR2 YFSETQ. The CDR3 spells CASAGGGAEAFF. CDR3 in DNA: TGCGCCAGCGCTGGTGGGGGAGCTGAAGCTTTCTTT.

V and J are TRBV19 and TRBJ1-1, with D unresolved. The CDR3 extends over 12 amino acids. Germline lookup yields CDR1 LNHDA and CDR2 SQIVND (reference sequence). Trimming cost V 11 bases and J 1 base, with 11 bases left between them. The CDR3 nucleotides read TGTGCCTCATCGACCGCGAACACTGAAGCTTTCTTT. Protein sequence: CASSTANTEAFF.

The chain combines TRBV5-1 with TRBJ2-7, with D perhaps matching TRBD1 (6 bases). Trimming removed 4 bases from V and 2 bases from J, with 13 bases in between. Germline V lookup: CDR1 SGHRS, CDR2 YFSETQ. The CDR3 contains 14 residues. The CDR3 loop is CASSRGGHPYEQYF. CDR3 bases: TGCGCCAGCAGCCGAGGGGGACATCCCTACGAGCAGTACTTC.

This chain uses TRBV27 with TRBJ2-4; 11 positions agree with TRBD2. The CDR3 runs to 19 residues. Germline V CDR1 and CDR2: MNHEY, SMNVEV (reference sequence). V shed 5 bases, J shed 0 bases, and the junction held 12 bases outside the gene matches. This CDR3 reads CASSTSTSGVPLAKNIQYF. The CDR3 DNA reads as TGTGCCAGCAGTACCTCGACTAGCGGGGTCCCACTAGCCAAAAACATTCAGTACTTC.

The gene calls are TRBV30 and TRBJ1-3; a weak D match, TRBD1 (6 bases). Looked up from germline, CDR1 is GTSNPN and CDR2 is SVGIG (reference sequence). The CDR3 has 14 amino acids. The V gene lost 0 bases and the J gene lost 5 bases, with 11 bases spanning the gap. CDR3 sequence (DNA): TGTGCCTGGAGTGTAGGGGGGTCTCGAAACACCATATATTTT. This codes for CAWSVGGSRNTIYF.

The rearrangement links TRBV14 to TRBJ1-2, with D perhaps TRBD1 (6 bases). Germline V gene data show CDR1 as SGHDN and CDR2 as FVKESK. There are 15 residues in the CDR3. V was clipped by 4 bases and J by 4 bases, with 16 bases between them. The CDR3 sequence is CASSREGGFGYGYTF. The CDR3, as DNA: TGTGCCAGCAGCCGCGAGGGGGGCTTTGGCTATGGCTACACCTTC.

The chain is built from TRBV30 and TRBJ2-7; TRBD2 matches at 14 bases. Trimming cost V 3 bases and J 2 bases; bases outside gene matches: 0. This CDR3 region has 14 residues. Germline V gene lookup returns CDR1 GTSNPN and CDR2 SVGIG (reference sequence). The CDR3 region is CAWRTSGRAYEQYF. The CDR3, as DNA: TGTGCCTGGAGGACTAGCGGGAGGGCCTACGAGCAGTACTTC. Looking up the rest from reference TRBV30 and TRBJ2-7 gives the full variable domain: SQTIHQWPATLVQPVGSPLSLECTVEGTSNPNLYWYRQAAGRGLQLLFYSVGIGQISSEVPQNLSASRPQDRQFILSSKKLLLSDSGFYLCAWRTSGRAYEQYFGPGTRLTVT.

The chain has TRBV2 and TRBJ1-5, with D perhaps TRBD1 (5 bases). This CDR3 region has 13 residues. Looked up from germline, CDR1 is SNHLY and CDR2 is FYNNEI. V gave up 6 bases and J gave up 4 bases, with 10 bases separating them. CDR3 coding DNA: TGTGCCAGCAGCCTCCCAGGGAATCAGCCCCAGCATTTT. It encodes CASSLPGNQPQHF.

The V and J genes are TRBV5-1 and TRBJ2-2; TRBD2 might be the D (6 bases). Germline V gives CDR1 SGHRS, CDR2 YFSETQ. Deletions cut 4 bases from V and 4 bases from J, with 17 bases between. The CDR3 is 16 residues long. CDR3 region: CASSLSSGLITGELFF. CDR3 in DNA: TGCGCCAGCAGCCTTTCCTCGGGACTCATCACCGGGGAGCTGTTTTTT.

This chain links TRBV3-1 with TRBJ1-1; no clear D gene. The CDR3 is 15 residues long. V lost 0 bases, J lost 2 bases, and 10 bases lay in between. Germline V lookup: CDR1 LGHDT, CDR2 YNNKEL (reference sequence). The CDR3 here is CASSQEERSNTEAFF. CDR3 sequence (DNA): TGTGCCAGCAGCCAAGAGGAGCGGAGCAACACTGAAGCTTTCTTT.

The chain joins TRBV19 to TRBJ1-2, with 9 bases lining up with TRBD1. Looked up from germline, CDR1 is LNHDA and CDR2 is SQIVND (reference sequence). The CDR3 has 16 amino acids. The J segment lost 1 base and the V segment lost 3 bases, leaving 6 bases of the junction unmatched. The CDR3 DNA reads as TGTGCCAGTAGTATCCGGACAGGGGCCGATAACTATGGCTACACCTTC. Amino acid sequence: CASSIRTGADNYGYTF.

The V gene is TRBV6-6, the J gene TRBJ2-7; the match to TRBD2 covers 10 bases. Germline loops: CDR1 MNHNY, CDR2 SVGAGI (reference sequence). CDR3 size: 14 residues. The V and J ends lost 8 bases and 6 bases, in that order; junction bases with no gene match: 10. CDR3 nucleotide sequence: TGTGCCAGCGCAGATAGCGGGAGGCGCGGCGAGCAGTACTTC. This translates into CASADSGRRGEQYF.

V usage is TRBV7-2 and J usage is TRBJ2-1; D ambiguous. Germline CDR1 reads SGHTA; CDR2 reads FQGNSA. The CDR3 extends over 15 amino acids. The V and J ends lost 4 bases and 10 bases respectively, with 20 bases between them. In DNA, the CDR3 is TGTGCCAGCAGCTCCCAGTCCGGAGTTACACGGGAGCAGTTCTTC. This encodes CASSSQSGVTREQFF.